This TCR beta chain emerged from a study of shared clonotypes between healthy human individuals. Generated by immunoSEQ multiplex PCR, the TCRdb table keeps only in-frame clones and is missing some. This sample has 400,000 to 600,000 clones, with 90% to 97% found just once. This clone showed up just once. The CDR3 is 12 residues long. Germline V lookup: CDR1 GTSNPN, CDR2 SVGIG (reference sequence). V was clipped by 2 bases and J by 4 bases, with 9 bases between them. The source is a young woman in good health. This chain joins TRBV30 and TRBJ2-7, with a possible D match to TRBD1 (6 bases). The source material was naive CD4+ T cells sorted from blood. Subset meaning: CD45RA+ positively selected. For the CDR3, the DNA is TGTGCCTGGAGTTTTACAGGGTACGAGCAGTACTTC. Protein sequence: CAWSFTGYEQYF.